These T cell receptor beta chains were read from a single sample in a study of T cell responses to AZD1222 COVID-19 vaccine. The method was immunoSEQ multiplex PCR; TCRdb's version includes in-frame clones alone and lacks a portion of them. The sample shows about 110,000 clones, around 86% of them seen only once. The sample in question was peripheral blood, obtained on day 0 of AZD1222 vaccination. The receptor set was obtained from an adult in good health. Each CDR3 is given with its conserved first and last residue.

CASSEVWNSYEQYF	TRBV6-1
CASSVSGTELYEQYF	TRBV9
CASGWVKRNSPLHF	TRBV23-1
CASSQLNTGGRAEQYF	TRBV4-1
CASSSGTGGYEQYF	TRBV19
CASSLDFSGNTIYF	TRBV5-6
CASSLDGTAIDPTSDGYTF	TRBV5-1
CASSPGQGAGGYTF	TRBV27
CATSRDWGGGYTF	TRBV15
CASSLVDLAGGDTQYF	TRBV7-8
CASSPRTATNEKLFF	TRBV7-9
CASSPQGAIYGYTF	TRBV5-1
CASSRGGIEQFF	TRBV3-1/TRBV3-2
CASSVRQGESGELFF	TRBV10-1
CAWSVRGSEETQYF	TRBV30
CASSFPQVSGELFF	TRBV5-6
CASSYRAGELFF	TRBV6-5
CASSGEGVGVYGSTEAFF	TRBV2
CASSQVPWGRDTGELFF	TRBV4-1
CSGDGQETQYF	TRBV20-1
CASSDSQDVYEQYF	TRBV2